One T cell receptor beta chain is described in this entry. The CDR3 runs 15 residues. The V and J ends lost 5 bases and 6 bases respectively, with 20 bases between them. Germline V gives CDR1 MNHNS, CDR2 SASEGT. These data originate in a study of technical replicates of blood from a few donors. Only in-frame clones appear in the TCRdb table, and some are missing; sequencing was by immunoSEQ multiplex PCR. The top ten hold about 0.39% of the sample, which has tens of thousands of clones, more than 85% seen once. This chain connects TRBV6-1 to TRBJ2-7, with D tentatively TRBD2 (5 bases). This TCR was recovered from a human donor in good health. Sequencing was done on a sample of T cells isolated from PBMCs. The CDR3 sequence: CASSRTRVPDSEQYF. The CDR3 region has the DNA TGTGCCAGCAGTCGAACGCGGGTCCCGGACTCCGAGCAGTACTTC.